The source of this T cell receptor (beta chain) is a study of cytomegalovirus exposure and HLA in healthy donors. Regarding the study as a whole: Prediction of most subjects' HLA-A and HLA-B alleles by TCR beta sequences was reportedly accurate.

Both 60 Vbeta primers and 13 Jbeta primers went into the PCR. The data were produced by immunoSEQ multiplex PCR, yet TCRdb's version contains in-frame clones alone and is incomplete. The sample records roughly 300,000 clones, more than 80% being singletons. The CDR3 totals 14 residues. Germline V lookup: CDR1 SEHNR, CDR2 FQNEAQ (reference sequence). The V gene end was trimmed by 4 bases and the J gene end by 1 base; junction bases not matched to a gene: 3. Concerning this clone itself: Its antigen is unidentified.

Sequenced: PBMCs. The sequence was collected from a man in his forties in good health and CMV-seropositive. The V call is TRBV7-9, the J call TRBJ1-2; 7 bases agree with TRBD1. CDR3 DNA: TGTGCCAGCAGCTCAACAGGGGATAACTATGGCTACACCTTC. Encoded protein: CASSSTGDNYGYTF.